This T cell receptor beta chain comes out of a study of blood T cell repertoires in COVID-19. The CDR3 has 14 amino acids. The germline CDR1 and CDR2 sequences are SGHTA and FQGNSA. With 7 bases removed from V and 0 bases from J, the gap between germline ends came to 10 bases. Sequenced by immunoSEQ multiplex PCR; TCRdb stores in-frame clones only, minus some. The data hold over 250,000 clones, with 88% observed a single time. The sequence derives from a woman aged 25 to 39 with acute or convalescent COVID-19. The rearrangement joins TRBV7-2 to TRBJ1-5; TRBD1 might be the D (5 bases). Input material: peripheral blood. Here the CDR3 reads CASNEQDSNQPQHF. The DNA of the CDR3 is TGTGCCAGCAACGAACAGGATAGCAATCAGCCCCAGCATTTT.